The clone carrying this T cell receptor beta chain was seen a few times. Its specificity is not known. The data are from a study of T cells after yellow fever vaccination. Study as a whole: The authors prepared low-cell-number fractions using SMART-Seq v4 Ultra Low Input.

Study-wide results and limits: FACS-sorted repertoires might harbor abundant contaminating clonotypes from the bulk population. At around 95% for CD4 and 88% for CD8, most primary-vaccination clones showed up again after the booster.

The germline V and J ends were trimmed by 4 bases and 5 bases, with 9 bases remaining between them. The germline V gene has CDR1 SGHVS and CDR2 FNYEAQ. The CDR3 covers 12 residues. TCRdb ran MiXCR on the 5' RACE reads and lists one entry per CDR3 protein. The sample carries 450,000 to 550,000 distinct CDR3 sequences, 15% to 20% recorded once. The sequence was obtained from a young man who received the YFV17D yellow fever vaccine. The genes are TRBV7-6 and TRBJ2-7; D gene ambiguous. The sequencing used PBMCs, collected 15 days after the yellow fever booster vaccination. The CDR3: CASSSGEHEQYF. Here the CDR3 DNA reads TGTGCCAGCAGCTCCGGAGAGCACGAGCAGTACTTC.